This T cell receptor (beta chain) was sequenced during a study of T cells in narcolepsy. The study's findings and limits: Reportedly, autoreactive clonotypes were serially detected in patients' blood but not controls'. Same-patient CSF and blood CD4+ T cell clonotypes included HCRT-specific and TRIB2-specific autoreactive ones.

The germline gives CDR1 SNHLY, CDR2 FYNNEI. V lost 1 base to trimming and J lost 0 bases, with 7 bases between them. The CDR3 loop spans 14 amino acids. This clone has more than one count but fewer than ten. Its cognate antigen is unknown. Some clones are missing from TCRdb's copy, which holds only in-frame ones; the method was immunoSEQ multiplex PCR. The sample carries some 15,000 clones, 55% to 75% recorded once. The sequencing sample was made of CD45RA- memory CD8+ T cells from PBMCs. The rearrangement uses TRBV2 and TRBJ2-7; a possible D gene is TRBD1 (5 bases). The receptor was isolated from a human donor with narcolepsy. CDR3 in amino acids: CASSEGGSSYEQYF. The CDR3 DNA reads TGTGCCAGCAGTGAAGGGGGCAGCTCCTACGAGCAGTACTTC.